The 29 T cell receptor beta chains below all came from one sample that was sequenced in a study of cytomegalovirus exposure and HLA in healthy donors. The study ran its PCR with 60 Vbeta and 13 Jbeta primers. The data were produced by immunoSEQ multiplex PCR, yet TCRdb's version contains in-frame clones alone and is incomplete. Of some 150,000 clones in the sample, 55% to 80% are singletons; the top ten hold less than 3%. The sequencing input was PBMCs. The source is a middle-aged woman in good health and CMV-seronegative.

This chain connects TRBV28 to TRBJ1-1, with unresolved D. Germline values: CDR1 MDHEN, CDR2 SYDVKM. V dropped 0 bases and J dropped 6 bases, with 8 bases sitting between them. This CDR3 is 13 amino acids long. Written as DNA, the CDR3 is TGTGCCAGCAGTTTATGGAGGGCCCCTGAAGCTTTCTTT. This sequence encodes CASSLWRAPEAFF.

In nucleotides, the CDR3 is TGTGCCAGCAGTGGACAGGGGTCAGATACGCAGTATTTT. This encodes CASSGQGSDTQYF. The chain joins TRBV27 to TRBJ2-3; 9 positions agree with TRBD1. Germline CDR1 reads MNHEY; CDR2 reads SMNVEV (reference sequence). V lost 5 bases, J lost 4 bases, and 1 base stayed unmatched. This CDR3 has 13 residues.

This chain uses TRBV5-8 with TRBJ2-7; D may be TRBD2 (5 bases). This CDR3 contains 15 residues. The V gene's germline CDR1 is SGHTS and CDR2 YDEGEE. V was pared by 0 bases and J by 0 bases, with 10 bases between. The DNA of the CDR3 is TGTGCCAGCAGCTTGGTTCTCGGGGTCTCCTACGAGCAGTACTTC. Its protein product is CASSLVLGVSYEQYF.

The chain combines TRBV30 with TRBJ2-5; D unresolved. CDR1 is GTSNPN and CDR2 is SVGIG in the germline V gene (reference sequence). V shed 8 bases and J shed 5 bases, with 9 bases lying between them. The CDR3 sequence is 10 residues long. CDR3 nucleotides: TGTGCCCTTCGCGAGGAGACCCAGTACTTC. This gives the protein CALREETQYF.

This rearrangement joins TRBV4-1 to TRBJ1-2, with D maybe TRBD1 (5 bases). This CDR3 region has 17 residues. V lost 0 bases to trimming and J lost 1 base, with 15 bases between them. Per germline, CDR1 MGHRA and CDR2 YSYEKL. The CDR3 reads CASSQEGSRGGNYGYTF. DNA for the CDR3: TGCGCCAGCAGCCAAGAGGGGTCGAGGGGAGGTAACTATGGCTACACCTTC.

The chain combines TRBV6-6 with TRBJ1-3; D uncertain. Trimming shortened V by 6 bases and J by 0 bases, and 9 bases separated the two germline ends. Germline V gives CDR1 MNHNY, CDR2 SVGAGI (reference sequence). The CDR3 length is 14 residues. CDR3 protein: CASRIESSGNTIYF. The CDR3 bases are TGTGCCAGCAGAATTGAGAGCTCTGGAAACACCATATATTTT.

This clone was counted only a few times. The chain uses TRBV6-5 and TRBJ1-1; no clear D gene. The germline V gene encodes CDR1 MNHEY and CDR2 SVGAGI. The V end was cut by 0 bases, the J end by 4 bases, with 6 bases between. The CDR3 has 13 residues. CDR3 sequence reads: CASSYSKPTEAFF. CDR3 nucleotides: TGTGCCAGCAGTTACTCGAAGCCCACTGAAGCTTTCTTT.

The chain carries TRBV7-6 and TRBJ2-1; the match to TRBD1 covers 7 bases. Germline CDR1 and CDR2: SGHVS and FNYEAQ. J lost 16 bases, V lost 1 base, and 4 bases had no gene match. This CDR3 has 11 residues. The CDR3 DNA reads as TGTGCCAGCAGCTTAGGGGGACAGAGATTCTTC. This encodes CASSLGGQRFF.

The genes are TRBV7-9 and TRBJ1-5, with TRBD1 as a possible D gene (6 bases). CDR3 length: 15 residues. The V end was cut by 5 bases, the J end by 2 bases, with 13 bases between. Germline lookup yields CDR1 SEHNR and CDR2 FQNEAQ (reference sequence). The CDR3 spells CASSPQGRGNQPQHF. The DNA of the CDR3 is TGTGCCAGCAGCCCCCAGGGGCGAGGCAATCAGCCCCAGCATTTT.

This clone has only a few counts. In DNA form, the CDR3 reads TGTGCCAGCGGGGAGGGTAGCGGGGGGATGCAGTACTTC. Protein sequence: CASGEGSGGMQYF. The gene calls are TRBV7-9 and TRBJ2-7; 10 bases line up with TRBD2. The CDR3 consists of 13 residues. The V gene's germline CDR1 is SEHNR and CDR2 FQNEAQ (reference sequence). V shed 8 bases, J shed 9 bases, and the junction held 10 bases outside the gene matches.

The gene calls are TRBV19 and TRBJ2-5; D is unresolved. V was trimmed by 3 bases and J by 4 bases, leaving 3 bases between them. This CDR3 has 11 amino acids. Germline V gene data show CDR1 as LNHDA and CDR2 as SQIVND (reference sequence). In DNA form, the CDR3 reads TGTGCCAGTAGTATGAGAGAGACCCAGTACTTC. This codes for CASSMRETQYF. Drawing the rest from reference TRBV19 and TRBJ2-5, the complete variable domain is DGGITQSPKYLFRKEGQNVTLSCEQNLNHDAMYWYRQDPGQGLRLIYYSQIVNDFQKGDIAEGYSVSREKKESFPLTVTSAQKNPTAFYLCASSMRETQYFGPGTRLLVL.

This chain joins TRBV30 and TRBJ2-5; D not certain. Trimming took off 0 bases at V and 7 bases at J, with 12 bases between the two ends. This CDR3 is 13 amino acids long. Germline-derived CDR1 and CDR2 are GTSNPN and SVGIG (reference sequence). This CDR3 is CAWSVVAEATQYF. The CDR3 DNA follows: TGTGCCTGGAGTGTAGTAGCAGAGGCGACCCAGTACTTC.

The chain has TRBV19 and TRBJ2-4, with D possibly matching TRBD1 (6 bases). V lost 7 bases to trimming and J lost 0 bases, with 13 bases between them. CDR1 LNHDA and CDR2 SQIVND come from the germline V gene (reference sequence). The CDR3 is 15 residues long. The CDR3 DNA sequence: TGTGCCAGTAACCCTAACAGGGAAGCCAAAAACATTCAGTACTTC. Protein product: CASNPNREAKNIQYF.

The chain employs TRBV20-1 and TRBJ1-2; D is unclear. The germline gives CDR1 DFQATT, CDR2 SNEGSKA (reference sequence). Between the trimmed V and J ends, which lost 6 bases and 8 bases, there was a span of 13 bases. The CDR3 length is 11 residues. The DNA of the CDR3 is TGCAGTGCCCCCCTATCGGGAGGCTACACCTTC. Encoded protein: CSAPLSGGYTF.

The genes are TRBV6-5 and TRBJ1-2; possibly TRBD1 for D (6 bases). The germline gives CDR1 MNHEY, CDR2 SVGAGI. CDR3 length: 13 amino acids. Trimming shortened V by 6 bases and J by 7 bases, and 15 bases separated the two germline ends. The CDR3 spells CASRLTGAGGYTF. The CDR3 DNA reads TGTGCCAGCAGGCTGACAGGCGCGGGTGGCTACACCTTC.

This clone was counted a few times. The rearrangement links TRBV7-8 to TRBJ1-6; D may be TRBD1 (5 bases). This CDR3 has 14 residues. The germline gives CDR1 SGHVS, CDR2 FQNEAQ. Trimming stripped 11 bases from V and 7 bases from J, with 18 bases between. The CDR3 DNA sequence: TGTGCCGGAGGAGCGGGACGTACGAATTCACCCCTCCACTTT. Residues: CAGGAGRTNSPLHF. The whole variable domain, filled in from reference TRBV7-8 and TRBJ1-6, reads GAGVSQSPRYKVAKRGQDVALRCDPISGHVSLFWYQQALGQGPEFLTYFQNEAQLDKSGLPSDRFFAERPEGSVSTLKIQRTQQEDSAVYLCAGGAGRTNSPLHFGNGTRLTVT.

The table lists this clone with a few counts. The chain joins TRBV10-3 to TRBJ2-7, with D possibly matching TRBD1 (5 bases). Germline V gene data show CDR1 as ENHRY and CDR2 as SYGVKD. This CDR3 spans 12 amino acids. With 4 bases removed from V and 3 bases from J, the gap between germline ends came to 7 bases. The chain's CDR3 is CAISGQYYEQYF. The DNA of the CDR3 is TGTGCCATCAGTGGACAGTACTACGAGCAGTACTTC.

This clone occurred a few times. This rearrangement joins TRBV29-1 to TRBJ1-1, with TRBD1 matching 7 bases. The CDR3 is 14 amino acids. Germline CDR1 and CDR2: SQVTM and ANQGSEA. After removal of 5 bases from V and 0 bases from J, the junction contained 6 bases not matched to a gene. The CDR3 sequence is CSVSGDRLNTEAFF. The CDR3 DNA reads TGCAGCGTTAGTGGGGACAGACTGAACACTGAAGCTTTCTTT. The whole variable domain, remainder taken from reference TRBV29-1 and TRBJ1-1, is SAVISQKPSRDICQRGTSLTIQCQVDSQVTMMFWYRQQPGQSLTLIATANQGSEATYESGFVIDKFPISRPNLTFSTLTVSNMSPEDSSIYLCSVSGDRLNTEAFFGQGTRLTVV.

The gene calls are TRBV5-1 and TRBJ1-3, with 8 positions matching TRBD1. Germline-derived CDR1 and CDR2 are SGHRS and YFSETQ. The CDR3 runs to 14 residues. Trimming took 4 bases from V and 4 from J; bases not matched to a gene: 4. The chain's CDR3 is CASSQDREGNTIYF. Written as DNA, the CDR3 is TGCGCCAGCAGCCAGGACAGGGAGGGAAACACCATATATTTT.

The chain carries TRBV2 and TRBJ2-3; TRBD2 agrees at 14 bases. Losses at the gene ends were 3 bases for V and 1 base for J; bases not matched to a gene: 9. The CDR3 loop spans 19 amino acids. The germline gives CDR1 SNHLY, CDR2 FYNNEI. The CDR3 bases are TGTGCCAGCAGTGATAAGACTAGCGGGGGGGCCGGGGGCACAGATACGCAGTATTTT. The encoded protein is CASSDKTSGGAGGTDTQYF.

The sample holds a few counts of this clone. The V call is TRBV19, the J call TRBJ1-6; D is ambiguous. Germline V gives CDR1 LNHDA, CDR2 SQIVND (reference sequence). The CDR3 contains 11 residues. Deletions cut 5 bases from V and 11 bases from J, with 7 bases between. CDR3 coding DNA: TGTGCCAGTAGTGACGGGGCACCCCTCCACTTT. Amino acid sequence: CASSDGAPLHF.

This clone showed up just a few times. V and J are TRBV11-3 and TRBJ2-1, with TRBD2 identical over 8 bases. V gave up 5 bases and J gave up 5 bases; unmatched junction bases: 5. Germline V gene sequence: CDR1 SGHNT, CDR2 YENEEA. The CDR3 spans 14 residues. CDR3 DNA sequence: TGTGCCAGCAGCCGGGGGGGCAGCGACAATGAGCAGTTCTTC. Translating gives CASSRGGSDNEQFF. The entire variable domain, with the rest obtained from reference TRBV11-3 and TRBJ2-1, is as follows: EAGVVQSPRYKIIEKKQPVAFWCNPISGHNTLYWYLQNLGQGPELLIRYENEEAVDDSQLPKDRFSAERLKGVDSTLKIQPAELGDSAVYLCASSRGGSDNEQFFGPGTRLTVL.

This chain links TRBV18 with TRBJ1-1; the D is unclear. CDR3 length: 15 residues. Germline loops: CDR1 KGHSH, CDR2 LQKENI. V gave up 3 bases and J gave up 0 bases, with 11 bases separating them. Here the CDR3 DNA reads TGTGCCAGCTCACCGAGTGAGCAACTGAACACTGAAGCTTTCTTT. Protein product: CASSPSEQLNTEAFF.

This clone was observed a handful of times. The rearrangement joins TRBV4-2 to TRBJ2-5; 11 bases match TRBD2. This CDR3 has 18 residues. With V trimmed by 0 bases and J by 1 base, 7 bases remained unmatched. Germline CDR1 LGHNA, CDR2 YNFKEQ. The CDR3 DNA is TGTGCCAGCAGCCAAGATGGATTTCTAGCGGGGGGCCAAGAGACCCAGTACTTC. This translates into CASSQDGFLAGGQETQYF.

This clone was seen a few times. The CDR3 here is CAWSGRGDTQYF. The DNA for the CDR3 is TGTGCCTGGAGTGGCCGCGGAGATACGCAGTATTTT. The chain is built from TRBV30 and TRBJ2-3; no clear D gene. Trimming took off 1 base at V and 5 bases at J, with 7 bases between the two ends. CDR1 and CDR2 from the germline V gene are GTSNPN and SVGIG (reference sequence). This CDR3 comprises 12 residues.

The V gene is TRBV28, the J gene TRBJ2-6; D is unresolved. Trimming left V 5 bases short and J 0 bases short, with 11 bases between. The CDR3 runs to 16 residues. Germline assignment: CDR1 MDHEN and CDR2 SYDVKM. CDR3 protein: CASSPPLSSGANVLTF. The CDR3 nucleotides are TGTGCCAGCAGTCCTCCCTTATCCTCTGGGGCCAACGTCCTGACTTTC.

This clone has a handful of counts. This sequence joins TRBV12-2 and TRBJ2-3; the D call of TRBD2 is as the table states it, not checked on the DNA. TRBV12-2 is an annotated pseudogene. This CDR3 has 20 residues. Here the CDR3 reads CASRLVLRLAGSKSTDTQYF. DNA for the CDR3: TGTGCAAGTCGCTTAGTACTGAGACTAGCGGGGAGCAAAAGCACAGATACGCAGTATTTT.

In its sample, this clone was seen a few times. V is TRBV4-2 and J is TRBJ2-7, with D possibly matching TRBD1 (6 bases). The CDR3 length is 16 residues. Germline CDR1 reads LGHNA; CDR2 reads YNFKEQ. Deletions cut 1 base from V and 3 bases from J, with 16 bases between. The CDR3 DNA is TGTGCCAGCAGCCAAGGGCCGCAGGGGCGCGACTACGAGCAGTACTTC. This gives the protein CASSQGPQGRDYEQYF.

The chain links TRBV5-6 to TRBJ1-1, with 9 bases matching TRBD1. CDR1 and CDR2 (germline): SGHDT, YYEEEE. The CDR3 consists of 16 residues. The V gene end was trimmed by 1 base and the J gene end by 9 bases; junction bases not matched to a gene: 13. CDR3 amino acids: CASSLTMGQGTYKAFF. The CDR3 nucleotides read TGTGCCAGCAGCTTGACCATGGGACAGGGAACTTATAAAGCTTTCTTT.